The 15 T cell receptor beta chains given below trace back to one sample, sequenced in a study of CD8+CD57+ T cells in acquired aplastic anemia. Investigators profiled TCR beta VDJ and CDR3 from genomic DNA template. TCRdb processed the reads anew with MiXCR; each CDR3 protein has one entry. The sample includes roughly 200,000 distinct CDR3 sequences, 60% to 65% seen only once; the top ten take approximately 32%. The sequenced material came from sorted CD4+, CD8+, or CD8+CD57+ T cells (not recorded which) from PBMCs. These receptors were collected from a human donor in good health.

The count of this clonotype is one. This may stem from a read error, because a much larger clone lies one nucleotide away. The CDR3: CSARVQSGYTIYF. Here the CDR3 DNA reads TGCAGTGCTAGAGTACAGAGTGGATACACCATATATTTT. The rearrangement joins TRBV20-1 to TRBJ1-3; no clear D gene. The germline V gene encodes CDR1 DFQATT and CDR2 SNEGSKA (reference sequence). CDR3 length equals 13 residues.

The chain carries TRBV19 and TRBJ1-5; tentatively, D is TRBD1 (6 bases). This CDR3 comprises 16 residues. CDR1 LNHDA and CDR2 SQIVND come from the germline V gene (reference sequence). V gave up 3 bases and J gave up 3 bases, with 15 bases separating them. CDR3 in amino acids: CASSINDRRNNQPQHF. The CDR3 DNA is TGTGCCAGTAGTATTAATGACAGGCGTAACAATCAGCCCCAGCATTTT.

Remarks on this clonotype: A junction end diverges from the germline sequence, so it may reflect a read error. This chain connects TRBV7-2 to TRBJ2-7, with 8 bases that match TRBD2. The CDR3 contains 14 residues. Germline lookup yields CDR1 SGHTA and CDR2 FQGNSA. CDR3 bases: TGCGCCAGCAGCTCGAGCGGGAGATTCTACGAGCAGTACTTC. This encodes CASSSSGRFYEQYF.

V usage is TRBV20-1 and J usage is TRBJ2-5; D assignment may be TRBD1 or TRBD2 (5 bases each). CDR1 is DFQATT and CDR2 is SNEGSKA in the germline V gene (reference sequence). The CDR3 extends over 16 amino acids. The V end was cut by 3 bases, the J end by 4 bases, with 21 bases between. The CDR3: CSASPLGDGKGETQYF. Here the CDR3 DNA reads TGCAGTGCTAGCCCACTAGGGGACGGGAAGGGAGAGACCCAGTACTTC.

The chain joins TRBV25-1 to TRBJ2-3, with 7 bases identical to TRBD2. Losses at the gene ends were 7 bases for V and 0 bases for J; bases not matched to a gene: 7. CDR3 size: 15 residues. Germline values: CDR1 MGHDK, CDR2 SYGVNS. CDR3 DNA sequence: TGTGCCAGCACACGAGCGGGGACTAGCACAGATACGCAGTATTTT. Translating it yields CASTRAGTSTDTQYF.

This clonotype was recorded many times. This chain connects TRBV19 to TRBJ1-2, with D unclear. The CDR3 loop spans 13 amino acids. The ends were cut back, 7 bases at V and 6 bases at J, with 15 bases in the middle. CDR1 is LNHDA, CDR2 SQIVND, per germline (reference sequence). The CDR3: CASIGPAVDGYTF. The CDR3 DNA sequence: TGTGCCAGTATTGGACCGGCCGTCGATGGCTACACCTTC.

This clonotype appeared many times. The CDR3 sequence: CASSFSYEQYF. CDR3 nucleotides: TGTGCCAGCAGCTTCAGCTACGAGCAGTACTTC. The rearrangement uses TRBV11-2 and TRBJ2-7; no clear D gene. Trimming removed 3 bases at V and 3 bases at J, with 3 bases between. The germline V gene has CDR1 SGHAT and CDR2 FQNNGV. The CDR3 is 11 amino acids.

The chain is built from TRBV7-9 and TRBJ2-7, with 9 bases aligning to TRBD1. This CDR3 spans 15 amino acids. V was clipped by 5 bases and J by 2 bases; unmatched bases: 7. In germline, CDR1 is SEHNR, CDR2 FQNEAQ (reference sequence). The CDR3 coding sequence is TGTGCCAGCAGCAGGACAGGGGCCCTTACCTACGAGCAGTACTTC. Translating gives CASSRTGALTYEQYF.

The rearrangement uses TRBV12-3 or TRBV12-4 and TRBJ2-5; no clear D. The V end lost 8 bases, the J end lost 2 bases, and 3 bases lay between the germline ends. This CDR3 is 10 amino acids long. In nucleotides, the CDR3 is TGTGCCAGCGTACAAGAGACCCAGTACTTC. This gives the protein CASVQETQYF.

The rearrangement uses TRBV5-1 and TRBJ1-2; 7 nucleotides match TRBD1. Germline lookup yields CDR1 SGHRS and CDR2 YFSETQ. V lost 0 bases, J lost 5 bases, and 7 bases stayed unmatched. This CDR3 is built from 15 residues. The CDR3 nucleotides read TGCGCCAGCAGCTTGGAGGGGGCGCAGAGGTATGGCTACACCTTC. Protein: CASSLEGAQRYGYTF. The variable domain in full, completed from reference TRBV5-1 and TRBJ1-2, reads KAGVTQTPRYLIKTRGQQVTLSCSPISGHRSVSWYQQTPGQGLQFLFEYFSETQRNKGNFPGRFSGRQFSNSRSEMNVSTLELGDSALYLCASSLEGAQRYGYTFGSGTRLTVV.

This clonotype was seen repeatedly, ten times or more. The CDR3 is CASYGTSGYEQYF. Written as DNA, the CDR3 is TGTGCCAGCTACGGGACTAGTGGCTACGAGCAGTACTTC. The rearrangement links TRBV27 to TRBJ2-7; 8 bases are a match to TRBD2. Germline V CDR1 and CDR2: MNHEY, SMNVEV (reference sequence). V trimming: 8 bases; J trimming: 3 bases; junction bases outside the gene matches: 6. The CDR3 runs 13 residues.

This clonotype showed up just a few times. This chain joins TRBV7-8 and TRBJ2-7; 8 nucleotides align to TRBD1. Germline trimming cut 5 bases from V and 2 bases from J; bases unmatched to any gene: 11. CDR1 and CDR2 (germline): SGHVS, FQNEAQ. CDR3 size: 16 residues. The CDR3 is CASSTTSGGAAYEQYF. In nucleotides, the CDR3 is TGTGCCAGCAGCACCACCTCAGGGGGCGCGGCCTACGAGCAGTACTTC.

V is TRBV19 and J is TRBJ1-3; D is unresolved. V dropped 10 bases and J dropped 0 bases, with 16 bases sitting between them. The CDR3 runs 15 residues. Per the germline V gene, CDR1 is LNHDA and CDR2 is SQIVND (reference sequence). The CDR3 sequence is CATHPMGFSGNTIYF. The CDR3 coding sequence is TGTGCCACCCACCCAATGGGATTCTCTGGAAACACCATATATTTT.

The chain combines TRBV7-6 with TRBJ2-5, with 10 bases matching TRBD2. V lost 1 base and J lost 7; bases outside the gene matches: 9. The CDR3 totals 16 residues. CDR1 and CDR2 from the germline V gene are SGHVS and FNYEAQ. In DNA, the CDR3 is TGTGCCAGCAGCTTAGATCCGGCTAGCGGGGGAGGGACCCAGTACTTC. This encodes CASSLDPASGGGTQYF.

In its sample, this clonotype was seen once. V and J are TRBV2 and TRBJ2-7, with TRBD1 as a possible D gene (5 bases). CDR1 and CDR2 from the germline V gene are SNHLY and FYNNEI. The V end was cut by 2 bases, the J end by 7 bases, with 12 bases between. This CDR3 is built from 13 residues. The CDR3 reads CASSETGMEEQYF. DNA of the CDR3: TGTGCCAGCAGTGAAACAGGAATGGAAGAGCAGTACTTC.